The clone carrying this T cell receptor beta chain was seen a few times. What it binds is unknown. The authors built TCR beta libraries using iRepertoire HTBI primers and Arm-PCR of CDR3 regions. One entry per CDR3 protein, called by TCRdb with MiXCR from the multiplex PCR reads. The sample holds around 500,000 distinct CDR3 sequences, less than 25% seen once. The entry originates in a study of regulatory T cells in long-lasting Graves disease. Study background: More than 5 years of antithyroid drugs with positive TSH receptor antibodies defined persistent Graves' disease.

The V gene's germline CDR1 is SGHRS and CDR2 YFSETQ. V gave up 4 bases and J gave up 4 bases; unmatched junction bases: 7. CDR3 size: 14 residues. Time point in this sample: persistent/refractory GD, antithyroid drugs over 5 years with positive TRAb. Researchers made the TCR library from RNA that was extracted from PBMCs. Peripheral blood, at 8 to 9 milliliters, went into EDTA tubes. Notes on the study in general: Persistent-disease Graves' patients showed less TCR diversity than new cases. The persistent group shared 2,500 to 3,000 public clonotypes, more than the 966 shared by new patients.

This sample comprised peripheral blood mononuclear cells (PBMCs), obtained when the disease was refractory, from a patient treated with antithyroid drugs. The chain links TRBV5-1 to TRBJ2-7; 8 bases agree with TRBD2. The receptor's source is a female donor with Graves disease. For the CDR3, the DNA is TGCGCCAGCAGCAGACCCGGGACTAGATACGAGCAGTACTTC. As protein: CASSRPGTRYEQYF.